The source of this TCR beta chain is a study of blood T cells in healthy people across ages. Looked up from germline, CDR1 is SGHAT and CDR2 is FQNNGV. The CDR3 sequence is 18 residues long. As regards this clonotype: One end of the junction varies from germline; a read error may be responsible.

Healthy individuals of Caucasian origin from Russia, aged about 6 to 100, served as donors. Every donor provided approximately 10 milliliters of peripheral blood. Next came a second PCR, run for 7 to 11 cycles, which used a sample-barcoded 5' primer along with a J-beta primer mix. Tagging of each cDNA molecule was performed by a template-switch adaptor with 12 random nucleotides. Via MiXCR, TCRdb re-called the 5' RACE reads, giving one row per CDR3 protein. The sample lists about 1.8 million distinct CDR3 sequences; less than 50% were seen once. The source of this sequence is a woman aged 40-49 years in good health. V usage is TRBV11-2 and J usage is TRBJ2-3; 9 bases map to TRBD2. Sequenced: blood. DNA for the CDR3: TGTGCCAGCAGCCCCCGAAGTCCTAGCGGGACGGGCACAGAGACGCAGTATTTT. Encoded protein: CASSPRSPSGTGTETQYF.